What follows is one T cell receptor (beta chain) and its context. Its target is unknown. Other DNA sequences in the sample encode the same CDR3. This sample was taken from a study of shared clonotypes between healthy human individuals. Trimming stripped 1 base from V and 0 bases from J, with 6 bases between. CDR3 length equals 14 residues. The germline V gene has CDR1 MDHEN and CDR2 SYDVKM. Study-wide results and caveats: Researchers sampled only blood; tissue repertoires likely differ.

Within Nashville, Tennessee resided all donors, each a Caucasian adult. Over several immunoSEQ plates, each subset's genomic DNA was distributed in even portions. How the authors handled the data: Filtering differed since immunoSEQ provided only junctions, with no quality scores. Here immunoSEQ multiplex PCR was the method, and the copy in TCRdb shows in-frame clones only, minus some. V, J and clone size are those of that table, while D and trimming were read from the DNA. The table includes under 600,000 clones, around 76% detected once. This clonotype originated in a woman aged 40 to 50 in good health. Some clones in this sample may be carry-over from other donors' samples. This chain links TRBV28 with TRBJ1-1; D is unclear. What was sequenced was PBMCs. The CDR3 region has the DNA TGTGCCAGCAGTTTATCAGGAATGAACACTGAAGCTTTCTTT. Translated: CASSLSGMNTEAFF.